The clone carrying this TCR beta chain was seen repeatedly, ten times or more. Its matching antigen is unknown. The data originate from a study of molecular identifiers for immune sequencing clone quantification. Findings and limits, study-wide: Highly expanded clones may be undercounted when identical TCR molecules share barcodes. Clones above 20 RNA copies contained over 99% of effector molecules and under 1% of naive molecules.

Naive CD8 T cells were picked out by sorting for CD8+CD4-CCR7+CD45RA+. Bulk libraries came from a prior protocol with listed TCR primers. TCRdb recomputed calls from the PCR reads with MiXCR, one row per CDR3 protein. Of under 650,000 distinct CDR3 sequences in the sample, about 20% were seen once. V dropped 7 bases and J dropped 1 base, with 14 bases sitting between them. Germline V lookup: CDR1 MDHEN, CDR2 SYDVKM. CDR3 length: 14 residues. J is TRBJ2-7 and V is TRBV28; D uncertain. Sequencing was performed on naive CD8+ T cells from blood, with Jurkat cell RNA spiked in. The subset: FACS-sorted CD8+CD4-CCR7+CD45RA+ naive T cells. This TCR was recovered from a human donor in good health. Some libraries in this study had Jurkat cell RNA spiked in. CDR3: CASTRLSLSYEQYF. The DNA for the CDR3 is TGTGCCAGCACCCGGCTCTCTCTATCCTACGAGCAGTACTTC.